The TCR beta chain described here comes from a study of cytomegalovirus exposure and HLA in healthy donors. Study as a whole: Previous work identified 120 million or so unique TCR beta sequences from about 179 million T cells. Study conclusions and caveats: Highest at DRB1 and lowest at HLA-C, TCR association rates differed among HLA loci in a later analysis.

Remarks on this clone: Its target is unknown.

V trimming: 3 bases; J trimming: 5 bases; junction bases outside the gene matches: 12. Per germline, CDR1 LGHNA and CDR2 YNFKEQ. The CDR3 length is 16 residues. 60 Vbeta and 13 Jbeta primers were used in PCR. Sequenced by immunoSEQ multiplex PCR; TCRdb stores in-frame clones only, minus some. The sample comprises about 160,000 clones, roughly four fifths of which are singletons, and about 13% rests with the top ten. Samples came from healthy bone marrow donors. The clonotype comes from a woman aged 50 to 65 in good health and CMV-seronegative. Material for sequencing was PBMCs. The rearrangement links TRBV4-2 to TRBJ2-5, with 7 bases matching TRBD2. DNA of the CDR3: TGTGCCAGCAGCCAGCAACAGCGGGGATTGAGGGAGACCCAGTACTTC. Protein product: CASSQQQRGLRETQYF.